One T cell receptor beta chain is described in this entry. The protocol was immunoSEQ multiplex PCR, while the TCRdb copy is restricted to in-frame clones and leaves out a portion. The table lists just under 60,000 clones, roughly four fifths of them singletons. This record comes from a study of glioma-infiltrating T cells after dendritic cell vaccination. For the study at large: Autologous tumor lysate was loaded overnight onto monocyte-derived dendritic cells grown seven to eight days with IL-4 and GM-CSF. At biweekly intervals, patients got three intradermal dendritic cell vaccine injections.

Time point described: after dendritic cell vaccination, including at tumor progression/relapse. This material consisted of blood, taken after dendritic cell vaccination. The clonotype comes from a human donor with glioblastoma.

CDR3 nucleotides: TGTGCCACCATGGGGACTAGCGGGGGGGGCAATGAGCAGTTCTTC. As protein: CATMGTSGGGNEQFF. The rearrangement links TRBV27 to TRBJ2-1; the match to TRBD2 covers 16 bases. The germline CDR1 and CDR2 sequences are MNHEY and SMNVEV (reference sequence). The CDR3 consists of 15 residues. With V trimmed by 10 bases and J by 6 bases, 6 bases remained unmatched.